Sequencing of this T cell receptor beta chain was carried out in a study of identifying expanded T cells in peripheral blood. A remark on this clone: Its antigen is undetermined.

Whole-study findings and limits: Roughly 1.2 clones differed between technical replicates, versus roughly 17 and 20 over time.

Measured with immunoSEQ multiplex PCR; TCRdb has only the in-frame clones, and not every one. The sample holds under 100,000 clones, roughly 89% seen once. The V gene lost 4 bases and the J gene lost 4 bases, with 7 bases spanning the gap. The CDR3 runs to 11 residues. Germline V lookup: CDR1 GTSNPN, CDR2 SVGIG (reference sequence). Collection occurred without any documented infections or immune events in donors. The TCR was taken from a person aged 18 to 70 in good health. Sequences were obtained from blood. The J gene is TRBJ1-2, the V gene TRBV30; TRBD1 might be the D (5 bases). This CDR3 reads CAWTGSYGYTF. The CDR3 DNA reads as TGTGCCTGGACAGGGAGCTATGGCTACACCTTC.